These 16 T cell receptor beta chains were all obtained from the same sample, sequenced in a study of blood T cells in healthy people across ages. PCR was performed a second time for roughly 7 to 11 cycles using a sample-barcoded 5' primer and a J-beta primer mix. TCRdb processed the 5' RACE reads anew with MiXCR; each CDR3 protein has one entry. The data contain 920,000 or so distinct CDR3 sequences, 40% to 45% of them seen just once; the ten biggest clones take up approximately 20%. Sample: blood. These receptors were taken from a woman aged 55-69 years in good health.

In its sample, this clonotype was seen once. V gene TRBV7-3 combines with J gene TRBJ2-1; the match to TRBD1 covers 9 bases. Germline trimming cut 5 bases from V and 7 bases from J; bases unmatched to any gene: 6. The CDR3 covers 14 residues. The germline V gene has CDR1 SGHTA and CDR2 FQGTGA. In DNA form, the CDR3 reads TGTGCCAGCAGCAAGTTCGGACAGGGGAATGAGCAGTTCTTC. This codes for CASSKFGQGNEQFF.

V gene TRBV7-9 combines with J gene TRBJ2-5; 8 bases are a match to TRBD1. The CDR3 runs to 13 residues. The germline gives CDR1 SEHNR, CDR2 FQNEAQ (reference sequence). Losses at the gene ends were 6 bases for V and 11 bases for J; bases not matched to a gene: 11. CDR3 region: CASRRLTGERQYF. Written as DNA, the CDR3 is TGTGCCAGCAGACGATTGACAGGGGAAAGGCAGTACTTC. Looking up the rest from reference TRBV7-9 and TRBJ2-5 gives the full variable domain: DTGVSQNPRHKITKRGQNVTFRCDPISEHNRLYWYRQTLGQGPEFLTYFQNEAQLEKSRLLSDRFSAERPKGSFSTLEIQRTEQGDSAMYLCASRRLTGERQYFGPGTRLLVL.

The rearrangement links TRBV11-2 to TRBJ2-7, with 7 bases that match TRBD1. CDR3 length: 14 residues. Germline-derived CDR1 and CDR2 are SGHAT and FQNNGV. With V trimmed by 3 bases and J by 4 bases, 6 bases remained unmatched. For the CDR3, the DNA is TGTGCCAGCAGCTTGGGACAGTTTATTTACGAGCAGTACTTC. Protein product: CASSLGQFIYEQYF.

The table lists this clonotype with a few counts. V is TRBV20-1 and J is TRBJ2-1; 8 bases agree with TRBD2. After removal of 5 bases from V and 4 bases from J, the junction contained 7 bases not matched to a gene. Germline assignment: CDR1 DFQATT and CDR2 SNEGSKA (reference sequence). CDR3 size: 14 residues. CDR3 residues: CSAYILAGYNEQFF. For the CDR3, the DNA is TGCAGTGCTTATATATTAGCGGGGTACAATGAGCAGTTCTTC.

The chain couples TRBV7-9 to TRBJ2-1; 9 positions match TRBD2. Germline V lookup: CDR1 SEHNR, CDR2 FQNEAQ (reference sequence). The CDR3 has 12 residues. With 8 bases clipped from V and 8 bases from J, the junction kept 4 bases outside the gene matches. Here the CDR3 DNA reads TGTGCCAGCTCGATAGCGGGAGATGAGCAGTTCTTC. It encodes CASSIAGDEQFF. The variable domain in full, with the rest retrieved from reference TRBV7-9 and TRBJ2-1, is DTGVSQNPRHKITKRGQNVTFRCDPISEHNRLYWYRQTLGQGPEFLTYFQNEAQLEKSRLLSDRFSAERPKGSFSTLEIQRTEQGDSAMYLCASSIAGDEQFFGPGTRLTVL.

The CDR3 DNA reads as TGTGCCAGCAGCCCGGGACTTGCGGGTTGGGATGAGCAGTTCTTC. It translates to CASSPGLAGWDEQFF. The chain has TRBV7-2 and TRBJ2-1, with D possibly being TRBD2 (6 bases). The CDR3 runs 15 residues. The germline V gene has CDR1 SGHTA and CDR2 FQGNSA. Trimming took off 5 bases at V and 8 bases at J, with 19 bases between the two ends. The whole variable domain, filled in from reference TRBV7-2 and TRBJ2-1, reads GAGVSQSPSNKVTEKGKDVELRCDPISGHTALYWYRQSLGQGLEFLIYFQGNSAPDKSGLPSDRFSAERTGGSVSTLTIQRTQQEDSAVYLCASSPGLAGWDEQFFGPGTRLTVL.

Turning to this clonotype: The junction differs from germline at one of its ends, possibly a read error. The V gene is TRBV10-3, the J gene TRBJ2-1; 12 bases align to TRBD2. Germline CDR1 is ENHRY and CDR2 is SYGVKD. CDR3 length equals 17 residues. For the CDR3, the DNA is TGTGCCGTCAGTGAAGACCTAGCGGGAGGGGTCTACAATGAGCAGTTCTTC. It specifies CAVSEDLAGGVYNEQFF.

This clonotype was detected a few times. This rearrangement joins TRBV12-3 or TRBV12-4 to TRBJ2-4, with 12 bases matching TRBD1. CDR3 length: 17 residues. The junction had 6 bases not matched to a gene; V was cut back by 6 bases and J by 0 bases. The CDR3 DNA reads TGTGCCAGCAGCTCCGGGGACAGGGGGCTAGCCAAAAACATTCAGTACTTC. Amino acids: CASSSGDRGLAKNIQYF.

This chain connects TRBV29-1 to TRBJ1-1; TRBD1 matches 7 bases. Germline V gene data show CDR1 as SQVTM and CDR2 as ANQGSEA. The CDR3 is made up of 14 amino acids. With V trimmed by 7 bases and J by 4 bases, 12 bases remained unmatched. CDR3 in amino acids: CSGIDGQVPTEAFF. The CDR3, as DNA: TGCAGCGGCATTGATGGACAGGTCCCCACTGAAGCTTTCTTT. The variable domain in full, completed from reference TRBV29-1 and TRBJ1-1, reads SAVISQKPSRDICQRGTSLTIQCQVDSQVTMMFWYRQQPGQSLTLIATANQGSEATYESGFVIDKFPISRPNLTFSTLTVSNMSPEDSSIYLCSGIDGQVPTEAFFGQGTRLTVV.

This clonotype occurred a few times. The rearrangement links TRBV10-3 to TRBJ2-3; the match to TRBD1 covers 12 bases. Germline CDR1 is ENHRY and CDR2 is SYGVKD. J was trimmed by 7 bases and V by 5 bases; bases with no gene match: 7. This CDR3 has 15 residues. CDR3 residues: CAISSGTGGLNTQYF. CDR3 DNA: TGTGCCATCAGTTCCGGGACAGGGGGCTTAAATACGCAGTATTTT.

The gene calls are TRBV24-1 and TRBJ2-1; D is possibly TRBD1 (6 bases). The CDR3 covers 13 residues. Germline V gene sequence: CDR1 KGHDR, CDR2 SFDVKD. V was pared by 7 bases and J by 5 bases, with 11 bases between. The CDR3: CATSWGPDNEQFF. CDR3 nucleotides: TGTGCCACCAGCTGGGGGCCAGACAATGAGCAGTTCTTC.

The CDR3 is CASSTVPGQGVDAFF. Here the CDR3 DNA reads TGTGCCAGCTCAACCGTACCAGGGCAGGGGGTTGATGCTTTCTTT. V usage is TRBV18 and J usage is TRBJ1-1; TRBD1 matches 7 bases. Trimming cost V 5 bases and J 11 bases; bases outside gene matches: 17. CDR3 length equals 15 residues. Per germline, CDR1 KGHSH and CDR2 LQKENI.

This chain links TRBV6-6 with TRBJ2-1, with 14 bases fitting TRBD2. The length of the CDR3 is 17 residues. The junction had 4 bases not matched to a gene; V was cut back by 0 bases and J by 6 bases. CDR1 and CDR2 from the germline V gene are MNHNY and SVGAGI (reference sequence). CDR3: CASSYSTSGRAVNEQFF. CDR3 coding DNA: TGTGCCAGCAGTTACTCGACTAGCGGGAGGGCCGTCAATGAGCAGTTCTTC.

This clonotype was observed once. This rearrangement joins TRBV5-1 to TRBJ1-1, with D possibly being TRBD1 (6 bases). There are 15 residues in the CDR3. V gave up 1 base and J gave up 2 bases, with 12 bases separating them. The germline gives CDR1 SGHRS, CDR2 YFSETQ. The CDR3 bases are TGCGCCAGCAGCTTGTCGGGACACAAAAACACTGAAGCTTTCTTT. The encoded protein is CASSLSGHKNTEAFF.

The chain joins TRBV19 to TRBJ2-3; TRBD2 agrees at 8 bases. The CDR3 spans 13 residues. The ends lost 7 bases at V and 6 bases at J; junction bases unmatched: 6. Germline V lookup: CDR1 LNHDA, CDR2 SQIVND (reference sequence). The CDR3 region is CASNAGGLDTQYF. CDR3 nucleotide sequence: TGTGCCAGTAACGCGGGAGGTCTGGATACGCAGTATTTT.

The gene calls are TRBV5-1 and TRBJ2-5; 12 nucleotides align to TRBD1. The CDR3 runs 15 residues. Germline V lookup: CDR1 SGHRS, CDR2 YFSETQ. V trimming: 6 bases; J trimming: 2 bases; junction bases outside the gene matches: 5. CDR3 DNA: TGCGCCAGCAACCGGGACAGGGGGCTTCAAGAGACCCAGTACTTC. Residues: CASNRDRGLQETQYF.